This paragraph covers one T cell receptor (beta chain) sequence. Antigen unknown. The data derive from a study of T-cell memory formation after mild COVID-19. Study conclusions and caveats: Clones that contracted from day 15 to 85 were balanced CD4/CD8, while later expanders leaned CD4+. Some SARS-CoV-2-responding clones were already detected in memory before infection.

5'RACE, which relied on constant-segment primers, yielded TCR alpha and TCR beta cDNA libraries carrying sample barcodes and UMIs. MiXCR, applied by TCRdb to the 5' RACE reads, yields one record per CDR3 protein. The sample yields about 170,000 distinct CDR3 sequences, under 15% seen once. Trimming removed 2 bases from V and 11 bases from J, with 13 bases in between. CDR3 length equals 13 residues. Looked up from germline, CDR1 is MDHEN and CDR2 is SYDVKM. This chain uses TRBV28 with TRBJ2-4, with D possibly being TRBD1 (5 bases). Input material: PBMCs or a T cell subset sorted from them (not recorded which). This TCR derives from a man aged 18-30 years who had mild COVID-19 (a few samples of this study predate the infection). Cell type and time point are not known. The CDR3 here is CASSLRQGLLQYF. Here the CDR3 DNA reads TGTGCCAGCAGTTTAAGGCAGGGTTTACTTCAGTACTTC.